This TCR beta chain was sequenced for a study of cytomegalovirus exposure and HLA in healthy donors. Study in general: From donors who were HLA-typed, an early data release held about 85 million unique TCRs.

Each donor was healthy, and each was a bone marrow donor. In regard to this clone: Its specificity is not known.

The PCR had 60 Vbeta and 13 Jbeta primers. Only in-frame clones appear in the TCRdb table, and some are missing; sequencing was by immunoSEQ multiplex PCR. The sample contains 110,000 to 150,000 clones, about 85% of which appear only once. Whole-study results and caveats: V- and J-gene trimming of TCR beta was linked (in a later analysis) to a missense DCLRE1C variant. Near-uniform donor sequencing depth was presumed by presence/absence analyses.

The CDR3 runs to 13 residues. Trimming shortened V by 0 bases and J by 4 bases, and 7 bases separated the two germline ends. Germline values: CDR1 SGHNT, CDR2 YYREEE (reference sequence). The rearrangement uses TRBV5-4 and TRBJ1-2; D is unresolved. Material: PBMCs. The receptor was derived from a female donor in good health and CMV-seronegative. CDR3 residues: CASSLVKAYGYTF. DNA of the CDR3: TGTGCCAGCAGCTTGGTCAAAGCCTATGGCTACACCTTC.